The sequence of this T cell receptor (beta chain) was determined in a study of beta chain features in type 1 diabetes. Study-wide results and caveats: For Type 1 diabetes patients, all four CD4+ subsets carried TCRB CDR3s that were moderately but significantly shorter.

Once sorted, every population was more than 95% pure. cDNA synthesis used the whole RNA isolate, giving expressed TCRB sequences. Data came from immunoSEQ multiplex PCR; TCRdb stores just in-frame clones and leaves some out. The sample consists of about 360,000 clones, around 13% of them appearing once. Germline-derived CDR1 and CDR2 are SQVTM and ANQGSEA. Germline trimming cut 3 bases from V and 6 bases from J; bases unmatched to any gene: 5. The CDR3 is 13 residues long. Comment on this clone: Its antigen remains unidentified.

Sequencing was performed on naive CD4+ T cells from blood. The clonotype originates from a woman between 18 and 30 years old with type 1 diabetes. The chain has TRBV29-1 and TRBJ1-2; the match to TRBD1 covers 9 bases. The CDR3 DNA is TGCAGCGTTGATTGGGGACAGGGACATGGCTACACCTTC. Protein: CSVDWGQGHGYTF.